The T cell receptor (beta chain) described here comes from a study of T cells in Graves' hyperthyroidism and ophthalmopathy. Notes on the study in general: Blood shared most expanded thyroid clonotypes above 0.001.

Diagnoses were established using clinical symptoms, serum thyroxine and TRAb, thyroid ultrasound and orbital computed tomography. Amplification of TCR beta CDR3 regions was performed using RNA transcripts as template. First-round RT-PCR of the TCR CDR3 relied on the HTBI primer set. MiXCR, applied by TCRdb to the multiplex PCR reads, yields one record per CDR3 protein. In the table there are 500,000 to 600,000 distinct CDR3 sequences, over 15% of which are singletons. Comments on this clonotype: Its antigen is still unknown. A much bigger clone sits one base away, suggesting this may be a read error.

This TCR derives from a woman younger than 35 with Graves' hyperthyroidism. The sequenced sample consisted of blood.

The CDR3 nucleotides are TGTGCCAGCAGCCAGGCAAAACTCGCGAACACTGAAGCTTTCTTT. Its protein is CASSQAKLANTEAFF. This sequence joins TRBV4-2 and TRBJ1-1; no clear D. Germline lookup yields CDR1 LGHNA and CDR2 YNFKEQ. The V end lost 3 bases, the J end lost 1 base, and 12 bases lay between the germline ends. This CDR3 has 15 residues.